The subject of this entry is one T cell receptor (beta chain). The participants were between 18 and 89 years old and came from 24 US areas. A COVID-19 case was met by exposed participants within 2 weeks before study entry. These data come from a study of blood T cell repertoires in COVID-19. Clones were read by immunoSEQ multiplex PCR, and TCRdb kept only the in-frame ones, dropping some. The sample holds roughly 150,000 clones, around 90% seen once. The CDR3 has 14 amino acids. Germline V gene data show CDR1 as SGHNT and CDR2 as YENEEA. The ends were cut back, 1 base at V and 4 bases at J, with 10 bases in the middle.

Sequencing input: PBMCs or T cells enriched from blood (not recorded which). The chain couples TRBV11-3 to TRBJ1-1, with D unclear. The source is a woman aged 40 to 50 who had been exposed to COVID-19. The CDR3 sequence is CASSLGHSSTEAFF. DNA for the CDR3: TGTGCCAGCAGCTTAGGCCACAGCTCCACTGAAGCTTTCTTT.